The source of this TCR beta chain is a study of cytomegalovirus exposure and HLA in healthy donors (TCRdb year 2017). For the study in its entirety: According to a later analysis, one platform produced both the approximately 110 validation repertoires and the 720 or so repertoires of the first cohort. To predict cytomegalovirus infection status, the study brought together high-throughput TCR immunosequencing, statistical association of individual TCRs with disease status, and machine learning. In addition to the first cohort of 650 to 800 subjects, a separate validation cohort of approximately 130 different subjects was used. The study aimed to test whether cataloging public T cell receptors could reveal signatures of past pathogen exposure.

Separate from the approximately 670-subject first cohort, the validation cohort of about 120 subjects was the group to which the donors belonged. Broad study findings and their caveats: Subsequent analysis determined that TCRs grouped into clusters in the first cohort also showed a tendency toward co-occurrence across the roughly 120 validation repertoires, and 94% of cluster scores exceeded 0. A total of 150 to 200 TCR beta chains were listed by the study as associated with cytomegalovirus. According to the authors, the approach could potentially be generalized to other disease states and immunological phenotypes. Cytomegalovirus status was reported to be diagnosed by the classifier with high specificity and sensitivity in both the original and validation cohorts. A few of the identified cytomegalovirus-associated TCR beta chains were confirmed in vitro to be specific for cytomegalovirus antigens. The validation cohort had no HLA typing available for a later analysis, so co-occurrence within that cohort was assessed over all 120 or so repertoires. Most TCR sequences were seen in very few donors, while some public TCRs were found in many individuals.

Counted from cysteine to phenylalanine, this CDR3 has 19 amino acids. Just the 57-base CDR3 DNA is kept, in frame starting at base 1. Libraries were made using the immunoSEQ multiplex PCR assay. The paper's processing steps were these. To diagnose cytomegalovirus status from the catalog of TCR beta chain sequences, a statistical classification framework was built. The table comes from immuneACCESS by way of TCRdb, which keeps in-frame sequences with V and J called. Part of the clones is missing from these tables; in studies checked, under half for an unresolved V gene and the rest for unknown reasons. From that table come the V and J calls and clone size; the DNA was used to work out D and trimming. This sample comprises about 150,000 clones, 80% to 90% of them detected only once. The ten biggest clones cover around 9% of the sample. Notes on this clone: There is no known antigen for this receptor. Base qualities are missing; no much larger clone stands one base away.

The chain is made from TRBV21-1 and TRBJ2-3; the D call of TRBD2 is as the table states it, not checked on the DNA. TRBV21-1 is tagged as a pseudogene. The sequence derives from a woman between 18 and 29 years old in good health and CMV-seropositive. The sequenced sample consisted of PBMCs. Here is the DNA: TGTGCCAGCAGCAGATTGCTAGCGGGGGTGGGAGGTAGCACAGATACGCAGTATTTT. Its product reads: CASSRLLAGVGGSTDTQYF.